What follows are 8 T cell receptor beta chains derived from one specimen sequenced in a study of blood T cell repertoires in COVID-19. Produced via immunoSEQ multiplex PCR; TCRdb's table is partial and in-frame only. The sample has about 210,000 clones; roughly 85% are singletons. The sample consisted of peripheral blood. These receptor sequences come from a woman between 40 and 55 years old with active or convalescent COVID-19.

The CDR3 nucleotides read TGTGCCAGCCACAGGGGGCAGGCTACTAATGAAAAACTGTTTTTT. It translates to CASHRGQATNEKLFF. V and J are TRBV2 and TRBJ1-4; 9 nucleotides agree with TRBD1. Germline V gene sequence: CDR1 SNHLY, CDR2 FYNNEI. The CDR3 extends over 15 amino acids. Unmatched junction bases numbered 6, after V lost 8 bases and J lost 2 bases.

The chain combines TRBV18 with TRBJ2-1; no clear D. Germline-derived CDR1 and CDR2 are KGHSH and LQKENI. V lost 4 bases to trimming and J lost 4 bases, with 8 bases between them. The CDR3 is made up of 13 amino acids. The CDR3 sequence is CASSRTQYNEQFF. The CDR3 bases are TGTGCCAGCTCACGAACACAGTACAATGAGCAGTTCTTC. The full variable domain, its missing parts supplied by reference TRBV18 and TRBJ2-1, is NAGVMQNPRHLVRRRGQEARLRCSPMKGHSHVYWYRQLPEEGLKFMVYLQKENIIDESGMPKERFSAEFPKEGPSILRIQQVVRGDSAAYFCASSRTQYNEQFFGPGTRLTVL.

This sequence joins TRBV4-1 and TRBJ1-1; 7 bases align to TRBD1. Losses at the gene ends were 5 bases for V and 3 bases for J; bases not matched to a gene: 3. The CDR3 sequence is 13 residues long. Looked up from germline, CDR1 is MGHRA and CDR2 is YSYEKL. The CDR3 spells CASSRGRDTEAFF. CDR3 in DNA: TGCGCCAGCAGCAGGGGGCGGGACACTGAAGCTTTCTTT.

In this sample, this clone turned up a few times. This chain links TRBV5-1 with TRBJ2-2; 7 positions match TRBD1. Germline values: CDR1 SGHRS, CDR2 YFSETQ. V was pared by 1 base and J by 0 bases, with 0 bases of the junction left unmatched. The CDR3 loop spans 15 amino acids. For the CDR3, the DNA is TGCGCCAGCAGCTTGACAGGGGCGAACACCGGGGAGCTGTTTTTT. It specifies CASSLTGANTGELFF.

The chain combines TRBV2 with TRBJ1-1, with D possibly matching TRBD1 (6 bases). This CDR3 contains 11 residues. CDR1 is SNHLY, CDR2 FYNNEI, per germline. Trimming stripped 4 bases from V and 8 bases from J, with 8 bases between. CDR3 coding DNA: TGTGCCAGCAGTGCCGACAGGGAAGCTTTCTTT. This encodes CASSADREAFF.

The J gene is TRBJ1-3, the V gene TRBV30, with no clear D. Trimming pared 1 base from V and 7 bases from J, leaving 8 bases between. CDR1 GTSNPN and CDR2 SVGIG come from the germline V gene (reference sequence). This CDR3 is 12 amino acids long. The CDR3 protein is CAWSGAVNTIYF. As DNA, the CDR3 is TGTGCCTGGAGTGGCGCGGTGAACACCATATATTTT.

A note on this clone: Other DNA sequences in the sample encode the same CDR3. The chain employs TRBV12-3 or TRBV12-4 and TRBJ2-1, with D possibly matching TRBD1 (6 bases). The V and J ends lost 5 bases and 16 bases respectively, with 15 bases between them. This CDR3 comprises 11 residues. In DNA, the CDR3 is TGTGCCAGCAGTCCACACAGGGTGGAATTCTTC. This encodes CASSPHRVEFF.

V and J are TRBV12-3 or TRBV12-4 and TRBJ1-2, with TRBD1 identical over 9 bases. V shed 6 bases, J shed 5 bases, and the junction held 4 bases outside the gene matches. CDR3 size: 13 residues. CDR3 sequence (DNA): TGTGCCAGCAGAATGACAGGGGGATATGGCTACACCTTC. Its translation is CASRMTGGYGYTF.